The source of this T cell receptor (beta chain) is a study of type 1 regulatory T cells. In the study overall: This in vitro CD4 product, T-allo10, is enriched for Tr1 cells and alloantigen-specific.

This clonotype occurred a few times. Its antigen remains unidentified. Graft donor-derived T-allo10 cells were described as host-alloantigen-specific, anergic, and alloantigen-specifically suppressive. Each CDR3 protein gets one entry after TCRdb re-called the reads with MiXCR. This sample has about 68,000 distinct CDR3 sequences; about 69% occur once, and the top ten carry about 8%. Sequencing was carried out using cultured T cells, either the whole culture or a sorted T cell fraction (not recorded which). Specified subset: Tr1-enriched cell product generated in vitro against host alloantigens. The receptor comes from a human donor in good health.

The CDR3 DNA is TGTGCCATCAGTGGAGGAGGCGGGACAGGGAACACTGAAGCTTTCTTT. Residues: CAISGGGGTGNTEAFF. The rearrangement uses TRBV10-3 and TRBJ1-1, with TRBD1 matching over 8 bases. There are 16 residues in the CDR3. Germline V lookup: CDR1 ENHRY, CDR2 SYGVKD. V lost 4 bases, J lost 1 base, and 8 bases stayed unmatched.